This T cell receptor beta chain was sequenced in a study of cytomegalovirus exposure and HLA in healthy donors. Amplification used 60 Vbeta primers and 13 Jbeta primers. Profiled with immunoSEQ multiplex PCR; TCRdb holds only in-frame clones, not every one. The repertoire consists of fewer than 250,000 clones, with about 83% occurring once and the leading ten covering 15% to 17%. V gave up 0 bases and J gave up 11 bases; unmatched junction bases: 12. Looked up from germline, CDR1 is SGHDT and CDR2 is YYEEEE. The CDR3 has 17 amino acids. The genes are TRBV5-6 and TRBJ2-1; TRBD2 aligns across 12 bases. The receptor's source is a man in his forties in good health and CMV-seronegative. Sequencing used PBMCs. The CDR3 bases are TGTGCCAGCAGCTTGGGGGGGTCGGCTAGCGGGAGGGCCCAGCAGTTCTTC. Translating it yields CASSLGGSASGRAQQFF.